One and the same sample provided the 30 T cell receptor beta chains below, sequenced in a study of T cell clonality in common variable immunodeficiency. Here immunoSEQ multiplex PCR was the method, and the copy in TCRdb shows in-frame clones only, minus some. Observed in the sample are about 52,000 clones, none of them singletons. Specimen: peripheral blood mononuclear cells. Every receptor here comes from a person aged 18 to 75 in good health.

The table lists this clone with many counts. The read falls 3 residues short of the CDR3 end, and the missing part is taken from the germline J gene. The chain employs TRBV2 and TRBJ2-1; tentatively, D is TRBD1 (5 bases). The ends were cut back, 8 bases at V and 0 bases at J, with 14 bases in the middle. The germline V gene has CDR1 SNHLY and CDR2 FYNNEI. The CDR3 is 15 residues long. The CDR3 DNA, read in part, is TGTGCCAGCTTTGCAACCGACAGCTCCTACAATGAG. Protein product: CASFATDSSYNE. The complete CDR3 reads CASFATDSSYNEQFF.

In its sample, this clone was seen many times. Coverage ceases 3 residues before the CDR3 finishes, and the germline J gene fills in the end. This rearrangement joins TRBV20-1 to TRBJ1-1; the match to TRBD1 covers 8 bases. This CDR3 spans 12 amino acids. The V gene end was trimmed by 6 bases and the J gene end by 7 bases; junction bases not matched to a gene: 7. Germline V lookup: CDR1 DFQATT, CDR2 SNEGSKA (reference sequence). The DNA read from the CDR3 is TGCAGTGCCCCCGACAGGGGTGATGAA. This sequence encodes CSAPDRGDE. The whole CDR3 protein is CSAPDRGDEAFF.

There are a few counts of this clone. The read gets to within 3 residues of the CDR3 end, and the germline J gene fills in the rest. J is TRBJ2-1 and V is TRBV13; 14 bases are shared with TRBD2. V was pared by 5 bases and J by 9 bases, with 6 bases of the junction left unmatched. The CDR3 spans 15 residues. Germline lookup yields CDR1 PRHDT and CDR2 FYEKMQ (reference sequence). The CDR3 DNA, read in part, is TGTGCCAGCAGCCAGGGACTAGCGGGAGCTGTTGAG. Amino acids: CASSQGLAGAVE. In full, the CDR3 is CASSQGLAGAVEQFF.

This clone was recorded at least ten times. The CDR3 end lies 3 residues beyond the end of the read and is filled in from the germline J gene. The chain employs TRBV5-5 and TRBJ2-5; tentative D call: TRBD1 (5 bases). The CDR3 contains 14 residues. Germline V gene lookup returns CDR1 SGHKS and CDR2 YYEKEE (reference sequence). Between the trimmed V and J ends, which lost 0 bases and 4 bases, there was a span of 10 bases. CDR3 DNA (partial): TGTGCCAGCAGCTTGGGTGCGACAGTAGAGACC. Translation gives CASSLGATVET. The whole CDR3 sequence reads CASSLGATVETQYF.

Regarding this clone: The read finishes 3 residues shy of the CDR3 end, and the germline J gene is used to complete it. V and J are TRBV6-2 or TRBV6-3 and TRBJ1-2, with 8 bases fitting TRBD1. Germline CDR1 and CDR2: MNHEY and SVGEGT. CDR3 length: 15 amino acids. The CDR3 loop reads CASSYSTGAFNDYTF. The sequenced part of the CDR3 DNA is TGTGCCAGCAGTTACTCGACAGGGGCGTTCAACGAC.

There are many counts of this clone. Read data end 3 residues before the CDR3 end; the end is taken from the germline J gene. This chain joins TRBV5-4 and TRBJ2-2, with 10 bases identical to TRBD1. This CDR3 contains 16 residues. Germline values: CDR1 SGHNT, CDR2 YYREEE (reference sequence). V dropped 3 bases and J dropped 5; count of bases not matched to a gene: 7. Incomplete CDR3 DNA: TGTGCCAGCAGCTGGCCCGGGACAGGGGAAACCGGGGAG. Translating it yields CASSWPGTGETGE. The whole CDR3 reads CASSWPGTGETGELFF.

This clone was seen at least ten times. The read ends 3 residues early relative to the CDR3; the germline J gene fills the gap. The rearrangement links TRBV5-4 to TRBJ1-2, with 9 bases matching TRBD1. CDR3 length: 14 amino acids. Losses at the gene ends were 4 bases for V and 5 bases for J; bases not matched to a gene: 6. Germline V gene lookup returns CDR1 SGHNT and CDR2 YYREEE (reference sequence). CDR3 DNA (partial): TGTGCCAGCAGCCCCGACAGGGGGTGGTATGGC. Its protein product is CASSPDRGWYG. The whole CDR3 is CASSPDRGWYGYTF.

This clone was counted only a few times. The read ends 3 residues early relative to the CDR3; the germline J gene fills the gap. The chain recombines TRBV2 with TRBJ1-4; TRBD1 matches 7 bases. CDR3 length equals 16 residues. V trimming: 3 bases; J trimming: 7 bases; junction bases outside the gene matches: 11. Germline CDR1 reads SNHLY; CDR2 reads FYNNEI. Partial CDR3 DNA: TGTGCCAGCAGTGACCACGGCGAGACAGGGAGTGAAAAA. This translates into CASSDHGETGSEK. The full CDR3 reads CASSDHGETGSEKLFF.

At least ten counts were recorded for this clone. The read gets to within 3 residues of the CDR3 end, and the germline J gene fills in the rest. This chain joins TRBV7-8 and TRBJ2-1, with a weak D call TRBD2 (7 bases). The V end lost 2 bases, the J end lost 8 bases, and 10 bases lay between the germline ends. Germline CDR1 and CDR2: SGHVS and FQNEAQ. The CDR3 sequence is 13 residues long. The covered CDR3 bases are TGTGCCAGCAGCTTACGGGGGGCCTATGAG. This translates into CASSLRGAYE. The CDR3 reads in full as CASSLRGAYEQFF.

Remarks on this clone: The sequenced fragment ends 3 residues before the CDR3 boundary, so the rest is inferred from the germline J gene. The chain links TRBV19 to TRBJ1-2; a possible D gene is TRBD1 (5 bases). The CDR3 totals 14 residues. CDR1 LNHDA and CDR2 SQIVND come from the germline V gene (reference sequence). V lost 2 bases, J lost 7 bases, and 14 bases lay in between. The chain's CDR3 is CASSIHGAGFGYTF. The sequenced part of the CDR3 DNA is TGTGCCAGTAGTATACATGGGGCAGGTTTTGGC.

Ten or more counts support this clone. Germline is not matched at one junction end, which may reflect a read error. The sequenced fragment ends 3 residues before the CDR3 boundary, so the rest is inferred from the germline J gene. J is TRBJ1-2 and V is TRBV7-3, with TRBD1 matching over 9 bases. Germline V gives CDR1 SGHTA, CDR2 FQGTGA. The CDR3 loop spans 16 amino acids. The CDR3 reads CASSLTGGATNYGYTF. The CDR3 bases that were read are TGTGCCAGCAGCCTAACAGGGGGCGCGACGAACTATGGC.

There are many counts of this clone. CDR3 sequence: CASRAHGQGSAYEQYF. The covered CDR3 bases are TGTGCCAGCAGGGCCCATGGACAGGGGTCGGCCTACGAG. V usage is TRBV6-2 or TRBV6-3 and J usage is TRBJ2-7; 9 positions agree with TRBD1. The CDR3 is cut off 3 residues early in the read; its end comes from the germline J gene. The CDR3 length is 16 residues. The junction had 11 bases not matched to a gene; V was cut back by 6 bases and J by 2 bases. The germline V gene has CDR1 MNHEY and CDR2 SVGEGT.

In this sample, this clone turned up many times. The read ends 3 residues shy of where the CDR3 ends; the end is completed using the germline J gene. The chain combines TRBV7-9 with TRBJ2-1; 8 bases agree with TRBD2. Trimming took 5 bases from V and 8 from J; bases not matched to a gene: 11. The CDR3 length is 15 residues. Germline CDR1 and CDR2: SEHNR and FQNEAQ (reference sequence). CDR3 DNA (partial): TGTGCCAGCAGCCCTGCCGGGGGGGGCTGGGATGAG. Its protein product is CASSPAGGGWDE. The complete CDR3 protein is CASSPAGGGWDEQFF.

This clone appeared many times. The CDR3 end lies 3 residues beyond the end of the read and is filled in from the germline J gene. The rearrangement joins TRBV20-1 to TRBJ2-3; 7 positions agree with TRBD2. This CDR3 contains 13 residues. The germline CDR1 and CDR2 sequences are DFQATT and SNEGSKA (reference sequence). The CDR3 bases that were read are TGCAGTGCAACTACCGGACTAGATCTCCCG. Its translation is CSATTGLDLP. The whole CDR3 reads CSATTGLDLPQYF.

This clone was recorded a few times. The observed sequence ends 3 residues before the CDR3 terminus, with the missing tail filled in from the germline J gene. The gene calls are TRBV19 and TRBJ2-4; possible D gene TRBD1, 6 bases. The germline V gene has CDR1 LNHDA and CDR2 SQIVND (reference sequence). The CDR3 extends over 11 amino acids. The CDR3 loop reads CAGQDSYGQYF. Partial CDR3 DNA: TGTGCCGGGCAGGACAGCTATGGT.

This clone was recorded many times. CDR3 bases read: TGCAGCGTTGAAGATCCACGTAAGCGGGAGACCGGGGAG. It codes for CSVEDPRKRETGE. The entire CDR3 protein is CSVEDPRKRETGELFF. The rearrangement links TRBV29-1 to TRBJ2-2; 8 bases fit TRBD2. Sequencing ends 3 residues short of the CDR3 end; the germline J gene provides the rest. The length of the CDR3 is 16 residues. In germline, CDR1 is SQVTM, CDR2 ANQGSEA. J was trimmed by 5 bases and V by 0 bases; bases with no gene match: 8.

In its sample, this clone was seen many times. The CDR3 here is CASGTSGRAADTQYF. The DNA read from the CDR3 is TGTGCCAGTGGGACTAGCGGGAGGGCTGCAGATACG. V is TRBV6-2 or TRBV6-3 and J is TRBJ2-3; 16 nucleotides align to TRBD2. The DNA ends 3 residues before the CDR3 does, and the rest of the CDR3 is filled in from the germline J gene. Losses at the gene ends were 9 bases for V and 4 bases for J; bases not matched to a gene: 4. This CDR3 has 15 amino acids. Germline V gene lookup returns CDR1 MNHEY and CDR2 SVGEGT.

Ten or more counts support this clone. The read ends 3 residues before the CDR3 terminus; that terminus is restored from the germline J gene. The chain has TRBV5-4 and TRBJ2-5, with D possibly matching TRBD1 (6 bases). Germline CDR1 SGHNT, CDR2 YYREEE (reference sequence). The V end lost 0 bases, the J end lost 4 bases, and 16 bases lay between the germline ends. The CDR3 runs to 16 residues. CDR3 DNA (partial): TGTGCCAGCAGCTTGGACCAGGGGAATATGGTAGAGACC. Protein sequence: CASSLDQGNMVET. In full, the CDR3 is CASSLDQGNMVETQYF. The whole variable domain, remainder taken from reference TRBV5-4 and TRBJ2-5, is ETGVTQSPTHLIKTRGQQVTLRCSSQSGHNTVSWYQQALGQGPQFIFQYYREEENGRGNFPPRFSGLQFPNYSSELNVNALELDDSALYLCASSLDQGNMVETQYFGPGTRLLVL.

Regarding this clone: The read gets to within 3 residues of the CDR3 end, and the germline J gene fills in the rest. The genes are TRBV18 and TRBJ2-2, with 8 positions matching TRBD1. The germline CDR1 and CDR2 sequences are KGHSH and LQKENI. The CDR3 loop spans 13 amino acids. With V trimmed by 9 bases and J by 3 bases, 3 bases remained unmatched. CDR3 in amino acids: CASGTGYTGELFF. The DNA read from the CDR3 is TGTGCCAGTGGGACAGGATACACCGGGGAG.

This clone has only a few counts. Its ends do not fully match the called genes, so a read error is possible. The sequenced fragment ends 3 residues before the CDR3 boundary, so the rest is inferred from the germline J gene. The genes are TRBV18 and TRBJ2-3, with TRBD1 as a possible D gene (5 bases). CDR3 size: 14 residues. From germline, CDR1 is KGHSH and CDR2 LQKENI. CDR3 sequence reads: CASSPPVLPRAQYF. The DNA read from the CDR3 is TGTGCCAGCTCCCCACCGGTCCTACCCAGGGCG.

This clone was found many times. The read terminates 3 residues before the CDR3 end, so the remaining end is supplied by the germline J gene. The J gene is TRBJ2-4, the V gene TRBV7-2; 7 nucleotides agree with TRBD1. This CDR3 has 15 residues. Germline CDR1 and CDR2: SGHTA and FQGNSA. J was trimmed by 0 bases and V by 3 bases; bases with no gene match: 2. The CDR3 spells CASSFTGVAKNIQYF. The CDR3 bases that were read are TGTGCCAGCAGCTTTACAGGGGTAGCCAAAAACATT.

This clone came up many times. CDR3 bases read: TGCGCCAGCAGCCCTGGGACTGAGGCCAAAAACATT. Amino acid sequence: CASSPGTEAKNI. The full CDR3 protein reads CASSPGTEAKNIQYF. The V call is TRBV5-1, the J call TRBJ2-4, with a weak D call TRBD2 (6 bases). The DNA ends 3 residues before the CDR3 does, and the rest of the CDR3 is filled in from the germline J gene. The V gene lost 4 bases and the J gene lost 1 base, with 12 bases spanning the gap. Germline V gene lookup returns CDR1 SGHRS and CDR2 YFSETQ. The length of the CDR3 is 15 residues.

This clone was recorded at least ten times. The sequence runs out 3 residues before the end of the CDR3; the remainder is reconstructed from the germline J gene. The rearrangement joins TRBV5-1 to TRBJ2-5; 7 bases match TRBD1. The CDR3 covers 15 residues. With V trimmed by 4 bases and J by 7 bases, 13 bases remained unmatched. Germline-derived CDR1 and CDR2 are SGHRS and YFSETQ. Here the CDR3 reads CASSPLDRALVTQYF. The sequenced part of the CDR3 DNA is TGCGCCAGCAGCCCGCTAGACAGGGCCCTTGTGACC.

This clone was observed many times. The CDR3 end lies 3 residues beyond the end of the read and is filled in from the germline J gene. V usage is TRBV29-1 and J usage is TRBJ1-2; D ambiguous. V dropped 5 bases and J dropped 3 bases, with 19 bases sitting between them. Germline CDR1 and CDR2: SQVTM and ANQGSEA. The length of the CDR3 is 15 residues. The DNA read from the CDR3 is TGCAGCGTTTCTGGCGTGGCCAGGTCGCACTATGGC. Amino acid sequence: CSVSGVARSHYG. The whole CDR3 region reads CSVSGVARSHYGYTF.

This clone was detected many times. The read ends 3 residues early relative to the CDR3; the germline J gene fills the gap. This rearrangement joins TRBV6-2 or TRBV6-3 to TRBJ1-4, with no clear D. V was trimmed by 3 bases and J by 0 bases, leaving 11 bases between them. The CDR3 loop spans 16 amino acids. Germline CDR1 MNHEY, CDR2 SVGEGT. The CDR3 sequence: CASSYRWASTNEKLFF. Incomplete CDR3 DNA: TGTGCCAGCAGTTATAGGTGGGCCTCAACTAATGAAAAA.

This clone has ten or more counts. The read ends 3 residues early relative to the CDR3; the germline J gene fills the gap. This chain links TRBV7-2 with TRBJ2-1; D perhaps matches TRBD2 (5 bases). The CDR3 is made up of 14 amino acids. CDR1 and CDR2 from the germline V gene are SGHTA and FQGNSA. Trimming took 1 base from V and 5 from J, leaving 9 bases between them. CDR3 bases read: TGTGCCAGCAGCTTAGACCTCGGGGACAATGAG. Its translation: CASSLDLGDNE. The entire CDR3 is CASSLDLGDNEQFF.

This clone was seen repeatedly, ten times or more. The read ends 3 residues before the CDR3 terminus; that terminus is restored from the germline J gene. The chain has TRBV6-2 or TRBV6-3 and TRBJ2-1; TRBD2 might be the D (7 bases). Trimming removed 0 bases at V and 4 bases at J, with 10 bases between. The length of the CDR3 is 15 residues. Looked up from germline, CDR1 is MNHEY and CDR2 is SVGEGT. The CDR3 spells CASSYSGGPYNEQFF. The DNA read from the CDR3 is TGTGCCAGCAGTTACTCGGGGGGGCCTTACAATGAG.

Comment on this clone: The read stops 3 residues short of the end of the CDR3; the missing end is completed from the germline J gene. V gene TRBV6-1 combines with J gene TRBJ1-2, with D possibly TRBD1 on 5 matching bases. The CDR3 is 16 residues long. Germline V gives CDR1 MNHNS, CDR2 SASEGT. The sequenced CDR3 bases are TGTGCCAGCAGTGAGGGGACTAGCTCCATCACAGATACC. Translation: CASSEGTSSITDT. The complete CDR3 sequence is CASSEGTSSITDTYTF.

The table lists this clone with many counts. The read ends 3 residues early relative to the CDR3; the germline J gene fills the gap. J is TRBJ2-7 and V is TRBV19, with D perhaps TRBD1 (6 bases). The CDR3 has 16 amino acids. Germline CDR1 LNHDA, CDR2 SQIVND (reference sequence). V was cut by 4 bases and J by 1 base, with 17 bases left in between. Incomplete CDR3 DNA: TGTGCCAGTAGTACCCTATACAGGGATCGGTCCTACGAG. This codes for CASSTLYRDRSYE. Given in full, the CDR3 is CASSTLYRDRSYEQYF.

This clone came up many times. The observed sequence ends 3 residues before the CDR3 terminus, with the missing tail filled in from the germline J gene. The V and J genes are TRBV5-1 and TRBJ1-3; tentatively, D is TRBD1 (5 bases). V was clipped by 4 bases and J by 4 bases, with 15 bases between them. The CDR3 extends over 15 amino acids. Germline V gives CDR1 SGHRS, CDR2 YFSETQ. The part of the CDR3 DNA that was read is TGCGCCAGCAGCCTTGGGGGGTCCCTGGGAAACACC. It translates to CASSLGGSLGNT. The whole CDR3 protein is CASSLGGSLGNTIYF.